This TCR beta chain was observed in a study of T-cell reconstitution after alpha-beta-depleted transplantation in children. General study results and limits: The origin of alpha-beta T cells about two months after transplant was reportedly several hundred expanded graft clones.

Looked up from germline, CDR1 is LNHNV and CDR2 is YYDKDF (reference sequence). The V and J ends lost 3 bases and 5 bases, in that order; junction bases with no gene match: 14. The length of the CDR3 is 17 residues. This clonotype was counted at least ten times. The antigen remains unidentified. Preparation of the TCRbeta library was carried out with unique molecular identifiers. From the PCR reads, TCRdb called clonotypes with MiXCR, one entry per CDR3 protein. The data contain around 64,000 distinct CDR3 sequences, roughly a tenth of them seen just once; the ten biggest clones take up about 13%. The sample here was PBMCs, taken before TCRalphabeta/CD19-depleted stem cell transplant. The gene calls are TRBV15 and TRBJ2-3; 7 bases line up with TRBD2. The receptor was derived from a boy aged 5-17 years with acute myeloid leukemia, due to receive a stem cell transplant. The CDR3 here is CATSSGLAGPAGDTQYF. The CDR3 coding sequence is TGTGCCACCAGCAGCGGCTTAGCGGGCCCGGCGGGAGATACGCAGTATTTT.